A selection of T cell receptor beta chains follows, all from one sample in a study of blood T cell repertoires in COVID-19. Only in-frame clones appear in the TCRdb table, and some are missing; sequencing was by immunoSEQ multiplex PCR. The sample lists around 300,000 clones, 90% occurring once. Sequences were obtained from peripheral blood. Receptors were obtained from a woman in her twenties or thirties with COVID-19, enrolled during active disease. Both conserved end residues are part of each CDR3. The order of the fields is V gene, D gene, J gene, CDR3 length, clone size, CDR3 protein, CDR3 DNA. A D gene is named only where the DNA matches it firmly. Clone size, where shown, is once, few, many, or a class for clones that have expanded.

>TRBV6-5|NA|TRBJ1-4|14|NA
CASTKTGLDEKLFF
TGTGCCAGCACAAAAACAGGGTTGGATGAAAAACTGTTTTTT
>TRBV7-2|NA|TRBJ2-7|15|NA
CASSLTAGGAYEQYF
TGTGCCAGCAGCTTAACAGCGGGTGGAGCCTACGAGCAGTACTTC
>TRBV9|TRBD2|TRBJ2-1|16|NA
CASSATSSGTYNEQFF
TGTGCCAGCAGCGCAACCTCTAGCGGGACTTACAATGAGCAGTTCTTC
>TRBV27|TRBD1|TRBJ1-6|14|few
CASSYGTGAAPLHF
TGTGCCAGCAGTTACGGGACAGGGGCCGCACCCCTCCACTTT
>TRBV6-5|NA|TRBJ1-1|13|NA
CASSSQGMTEAFF
TGTGCCAGCAGTTCACAGGGTATGACTGAAGCTTTCTTT
>TRBV5-6|NA|TRBJ2-7|14|NA
CASSPGGNSYEQYF
TGTGCCAGCAGCCCAGGGGGGAATTCCTACGAGCAGTACTTC
>TRBV30|NA|TRBJ1-1|12|NA
CAWSVSSAEAFF
TGTGCCTGGAGTGTATCGTCAGCTGAAGCTTTCTTT
>TRBV30|NA|TRBJ2-7|11|NA
CAWGHTGEQYF
TGTGCCTGGGGCCATACGGGCGAGCAGTACTTC
>TRBV5-1|NA|TRBJ1-3|16|NA
CASSLAPSFSGNTIYF
TGCGCCAGCAGCTTAGCCCCGTCCTTCTCTGGAAACACCATATATTTT
>TRBV18|TRBD1|TRBJ1-3|21|once
CASSPRRDRVDMSAAGNTIYF
TGTGCCAGCTCACCTCGCAGGGACAGGGTAGATATGTCGGCGGCTGGAAACACCATATATTTT
>TRBV5-1|TRBD2|TRBJ2-3|15|NA
CASSLAAGGYDTQYF
TGCGCCAGCAGCTTGGCCGCGGGAGGGTACGATACGCAGTATTTT
>TRBV3-1/TRBV3-2|NA|TRBJ1-3|16|once
CASSQSLMSSGNTIYF
TGTGCCAGCAGCCAAAGCCTCATGAGCTCTGGAAACACCATATATTTT
>TRBV7-9|NA|TRBJ2-7|18|NA
CASSSPGPDREVPYEQYF
TGTGCCAGCAGCTCACCGGGGCCCGACAGGGAGGTCCCCTACGAGCAGTACTTC
>TRBV30|NA|TRBJ2-5|10|NA
CAWRRETQYF
TGTGCCTGGAGGCGAGAGACCCAGTACTTC
>TRBV2|TRBD2|TRBJ2-1|14|once
CASSASGLNNEQFF
TGTGCCAGCTCAGCTAGCGGTCTAAACAATGAGCAGTTCTTC
>TRBV24-1|TRBD2|TRBJ2-1|16|NA
CATSDPSGRLYNEQFF
TGTGCCACCAGTGATCCGAGCGGGAGGTTGTACAATGAGCAGTTCTTC
>TRBV21-1|NA|TRBJ1-3|16|NA
CASSPAGGASGNTIYF
TGTGCCAGCAGCCCTGCGGGGGGCGCCTCTGGAAACACCATATATTTT
>TRBV7-8|NA|TRBJ1-4|15|NA
CASSLGLGANEKLFF
TGTGCCAGCAGCTTAGGGTTGGGGGCGAATGAAAAACTGTTTTTT
>TRBV27|NA|TRBJ1-2|13|NA
CASSLSGAYGYTF
TGTGCCAGCAGTTTATCGGGGGCCTATGGCTACACCTTC
>TRBV27|TRBD2|TRBJ2-1|16|NA
CASSLRGLERVGEQFF
TGTGCCAGCAGTTTGAGGGGACTAGAGCGGGTGGGCGAGCAGTTCTTC
>TRBV3-1/TRBV3-2|NA|TRBJ1-1|15|NA
CASSQERNRGTEAFF
TGTGCCAGCAGCCAAGAGAGGAATAGGGGCACTGAAGCTTTCTTT
>TRBV7-9|TRBD1|TRBJ1-2|15|NA
CASTPWTGGSYGYTF
TGTGCCAGCACCCCCTGGACAGGGGGTAGCTATGGCTACACCTTC
>TRBV11-2|NA|TRBJ2-1|12|NA
CASSLGAPEQFF
TGTGCCAGCAGCTTAGGCGCACCTGAGCAGTTCTTC
>TRBV6-5|TRBD2|TRBJ2-7|14|NA
CASSRGLASHEQYF
TGTGCCAGCAGTCGGGGACTAGCTTCCCACGAGCAGTACTTC
>TRBV7-3|TRBD1|TRBJ1-2|13|NA
CASSPGTGPGYTF
TGTGCCAGCAGCCCCGGGACAGGCCCCGGCTACACCTTC
>TRBV18|TRBD2|TRBJ2-3|17|NA
CASSPEGLAGGTDTQYF
TGTGCCAGCTCACCAGAAGGACTAGCGGGGGGCACAGATACGCAGTATTTT